The present TCR beta chain was sequenced within a study of cytomegalovirus exposure and HLA in healthy donors. Overall study findings and caveats: Most sequenced TCRs were rare (though some public TCRs occurred in many donors).

The CDR3 is 14 amino acids. Germline trimming cut 4 bases from V and 2 bases from J; bases unmatched to any gene: 5. The germline V gene has CDR1 SGHRS and CDR2 YFSETQ. Sequencing was performed with immunoSEQ multiplex PCR; in TCRdb, only in-frame clones are kept and a portion is missing. The table includes 100,000 to 120,000 clones, 85% to 90% detected once. Points on this clone: What it binds is unknown.

The sequenced material came from PBMCs. This receptor was taken from a woman aged 25 to 39 in good health and CMV-seropositive. The V and J genes are TRBV5-1 and TRBJ2-7; 8 nucleotides agree with TRBD2. For the CDR3, the DNA is TGCGCCAGCAGCCCTGGCGGGAGGACCTACGAGCAGTACTTC. Its translation is CASSPGGRTYEQYF.